The TCR beta chain described here comes from a study of T cells after somatic rescue of genetic block. Clones were read by immunoSEQ multiplex PCR, and TCRdb kept only the in-frame ones, dropping some. The sample has 85,000 to 90,000 clones, 80% to 90% seen once. The specimen sequenced was peripheral blood mononuclear cells (PBMCs). The source is a woman between 18 and 29 years old.

The CDR3 sequence: CASSGGPRQGRDDEQYF. CDR3 in DNA: TGCGCCAGCAGTGGGGGGCCCCGACAGGGCCGGGATGACGAGCAGTACTTC. The gene calls are TRBV10-2 and TRBJ2-7, with 7 bases that match TRBD1. Looked up from germline, CDR1 is WSHSY and CDR2 is SAAADI. V shed 4 bases and J 5 bases; nucleotides not matched to a gene: 17. The CDR3 is 17 residues long.